This T cell receptor (beta chain) stems from a study of blood T cell repertoires in COVID-19. Measured with immunoSEQ multiplex PCR; TCRdb has only the in-frame clones, and not every one. This table has about 150,000 clones, around four fifths appearing once. With 5 bases removed from V and 3 bases from J, the gap between germline ends came to 14 bases. This CDR3 contains 15 residues. The V gene's germline CDR1 is MNHEY and CDR2 SMNVEV (reference sequence). The gene calls are TRBV27 and TRBJ1-3; TRBD1 is a possible D gene (5 bases). Sequencing was done on a sample of PBMCs or T cells enriched from blood (not recorded which). This receptor was obtained from a woman aged 40 to 49 who had recovered from COVID-19. CDR3 nucleotides: TGTGCCAGCAGTCCCAGGGTTAGAGGTGGAAACACCATATATTTT. It translates to CASSPRVRGGNTIYF.